The rows below give T cell receptor beta chains drawn from one sample of a study of beta chain features in type 1 diabetes. TCRdb keeps only in-frame clones here, not all; method: immunoSEQ multiplex PCR. The sample has under 550,000 clones, about an eighth seen once. Sequenced: naive CD4+ T cells from blood. The receptor source for this set is a woman between 18 and 29 years old in good health. The CDR3 runs from the conserved cysteine through the conserved F or W. The D gene is left open where the match is weak. Size is stated for part of the rows, as once, few or many counts, or as a class when the clone is expanded.

CASSRRGEPQHF | TGTGCCAGTAGTCGGAGGGGAGAGCCCCAGCATTTT | TRBJ1-5 | TRBV19 | - | - | 12
CASNDPLYNEQFF | TGTGCCAGCAATGATCCCCTTTACAATGAGCAGTTCTTC | TRBJ2-1 | TRBV14 | - | many | 13
CASSQGQVYGYTF | TGTGCCAGCAGCCAAGGACAGGTATATGGCTACACCTTC | TRBJ1-2 | TRBV9 | TRBD1 | - | 13
CASSLAFSTSGYNEQFF | TGCGCCAGCAGCTTGGCTTTTTCGACTAGCGGTTACAATGAGCAGTTCTTC | TRBJ2-1 | TRBV5-1 | TRBD2 | - | 17
CASSTTSGRAEQYF | TGTGCCAGTAGTACTACTAGCGGGAGAGCCGAGCAGTACTTC | TRBJ2-7 | TRBV19 | TRBD2 | few | 14
CATSRTRLEGQETQYF | TGTGCCACCAGCAGAACCAGACTAGAGGGTCAAGAGACCCAGTACTTC | TRBJ2-5 | TRBV15 | - | once | 16
CASNPQLDTGELFF | TGCGCCAGCAACCCACAGTTGGACACCGGGGAGCTGTTTTTT | TRBJ2-2 | TRBV5-1 | - | - | 14
CASSDRQGAEEKLFF | TGTGCCAGCAGCGATAGACAGGGGGCAGAGGAAAAACTGTTTTTT | TRBJ1-4 | TRBV7-9 | TRBD1 | - | 15
CSVGVRGKEPSVIQYF | TGCAGCGTTGGAGTCCGGGGAAAGGAGCCAAGCGTCATTCAGTACTTC | TRBJ2-4 | TRBV29-1 | - | - | 16
CASSVQGSETQYF | TGTGCCAGCAGCGTACAAGGGAGCGAGACCCAGTACTTC | TRBJ2-5 | TRBV9 | - | - | 13
CASSTASGTGIFEQYF | TGTGCCAGCAGCACGGCAAGCGGCACAGGGATTTTCGAGCAGTACTTC | TRBJ2-7 | TRBV7-2 | - | - | 16
CASDLGLAQHQFF | TGTGCCAGCGATTTAGGACTAGCGCAACATCAGTTCTTC | TRBJ2-1 | TRBV2 | TRBD2 | few | 13
CASIPSGRPYEQYF | TGTGCCAGCATCCCTAGCGGGAGACCGTACGAGCAGTACTTC | TRBJ2-7 | TRBV7-9 | TRBD2 | - | 14
CASSLAGTSLGNEQFF | TGTGCCAGCAGCTTAGCGGGGACAAGCCTTGGTAATGAGCAGTTCTTC | TRBJ2-1 | TRBV7-2 | - | many | 16
CASSPLRVSGQNTEAFF | TGTGCCAGCTCACCACTTCGTGTTTCAGGTCAGAACACTGAAGCTTTCTTT | TRBJ1-1 | TRBV18 | - | - | 17
CASRKDIGQPQHF | TGTGCCAGTAGAAAAGATATTGGGCAGCCCCAGCATTTT | TRBJ1-5 | TRBV19 | - | - | 13
CSVRQGWVVTDTQYF | TGCAGCGTTAGACAGGGATGGGTGGTTACAGATACGCAGTATTTT | TRBJ2-3 | TRBV29-1 | TRBD1 | few | 15
CASSTQGTQETQYF | TGTGCCAGCTCAACACAGGGGACCCAAGAGACCCAGTACTTC | TRBJ2-5 | TRBV18 | TRBD1 | few | 14
CASSYGSGGADEQFF | TGTGCCAGCAGTTACGGGAGCGGGGGGGCGGATGAGCAGTTCTTC | TRBJ2-1 | TRBV6-6 | TRBD2 | few | 15
CASSPTGDTDTQYF | TGTGCCAGCTCACCAACGGGTGACACAGATACGCAGTATTTT | TRBJ2-3 | TRBV18 | - | - | 14
CASSGDLSEAFF | TGTGCCAGCAGTGGGGACCTTTCTGAAGCTTTCTTT | TRBJ1-1 | TRBV2 | - | - | 12
CATSRVGQREETQYF | TGTGCCACCAGCAGAGTTGGCCAGAGGGAGGAGACCCAGTACTTC | TRBJ2-5 | TRBV15 | - | many | 15
CASSRLTGPNTEAFF | TGTGCCAGCAGCCGTCTGACAGGGCCGAACACTGAAGCTTTCTTT | TRBJ1-1 | TRBV7-9 | TRBD1 | - | 15
CASSTTPGRVWF | TGTGCCAGCAGTACAACCCCAGGCCGCGTATGGTTC | TRBJ2-7 | TRBV7-2 | - | - | 12
CASSSAGKGRPQHF | TGTGCCAGCAGCTCAGCAGGAAAGGGGAGGCCCCAGCATTTT | TRBJ1-5 | TRBV9 | - | - | 14
CASSQDVTYEQYF | TGTGCCAGCAGCCAAGATGTCACCTACGAGCAGTACTTC | TRBJ2-7 | TRBV14 | - | few | 13
CASSYSRDNTYEQYF | TGTGCCAGCAGTTACTCCCGGGACAATACCTACGAGCAGTACTTC | TRBJ2-7 | TRBV6-5 | - | - | 15
CASSRDNYGYTF | TGTGCCAGCAGTAGGGACAACTATGGCTACACCTTC | TRBJ1-2 | TRBV2 | - | few | 12
CAWSVGGFSSYEQYF | TGTGCCTGGAGTGTAGGGGGTTTTTCTTCCTACGAGCAGTACTTC | TRBJ2-7 | TRBV30 | - | - | 15
CASSFIPGGVTDTQYF | TGTGCCAGCAGTTTTATCCCCGGCGGGGTCACAGATACGCAGTATTTT | TRBJ2-3 | TRBV2 | - | few | 16
CASSTLSSRSYNEQFF | TGTGCCAGCAGTACCCTATCCAGCCGGTCCTACAATGAGCAGTTCTTC | TRBJ2-1 | TRBV27 | - | - | 16
CATIRDRVYNEQFF | TGTGCCACCATCCGGGACAGGGTTTACAATGAGCAGTTCTTC | TRBJ2-1 | TRBV15 | TRBD1 | few | 14
CASGSPRAGKYEQYF | TGTGCTAGTGGTTCCCCCAGGGCGGGCAAATACGAGCAGTACTTC | TRBJ2-7 | TRBV12-5 | - | - | 15
CASSRDRADYGYTF | TGTGCCAGCAGCCGTGACAGGGCGGACTATGGCTACACCTTC | TRBJ1-2 | TRBV2 | TRBD1 | few | 14
CASSFTSGDTQGTQYF | TGCGCCAGCAGCTTCACTAGCGGGGATACCCAGGGGACCCAGTACTTC | TRBJ2-5 | TRBV5-1 | TRBD2 | - | 16
CSALGAEETQYF | TGCAGCGCTCTGGGGGCTGAAGAGACCCAGTACTTC | TRBJ2-5 | TRBV29-1 | - | - | 12
CASSLVGGQLTDTQYF | TGCGCCAGCAGCTTGGTGGGTGGACAGCTCACAGATACGCAGTATTTT | TRBJ2-3 | TRBV5-1 | - | - | 16
CASSSQGLRTDTQYF | TGTGCCAGCAGCTCCCAGGGTCTCCGCACAGATACGCAGTATTTT | TRBJ2-3 | TRBV7-2 | - | - | 15
CASSANSPLHF | TGTGCCAGCAGCGCCAATTCACCCCTCCACTTT | TRBJ1-6 | TRBV9 | - | - | 11